Below, 28 T cell receptor beta chains from the same sample are listed, as sequenced in a study of human T cells and chemical hapten exposure. TCRdb redid the calling of the RACE reads with MiXCR, one entry per CDR3 protein. The sample has roughly 360,000 distinct CDR3 sequences; around 4.8% are singletons. Time point of the sample: patch test 1, 2 weeks after DPC sensitization. Indicated treatment: therapeutic diphenylcyclopropenone sensitization with weekly scalp DPC. The sample consisted of whole blood, taken in connection with sensitization to the hapten diphenylcyclopropenone (DPC). Receptors were obtained from a woman aged 50 to 65 with alopecia areata. Some clones in this sample may be carry-over from other donors' samples.

In this sample, this clonotype turned up many times. The chain links TRBV7-9 to TRBJ2-3, with D tentatively TRBD2 (5 bases). The germline CDR1 and CDR2 sequences are SEHNR and FQNEAQ (reference sequence). Deletions cut 4 bases from V and 0 bases from J, with 11 bases between. This CDR3 spans 15 amino acids. Written as DNA, the CDR3 is TGTGCCAGCAGCTCCATGAGGGCTAGCACAGATACGCAGTATTTT. This gives the protein CASSSMRASTDTQYF. Full variable domain (remainder filled in from reference TRBV7-9 and TRBJ2-3): DTGVSQNPRHKITKRGQNVTFRCDPISEHNRLYWYRQTLGQGPEFLTYFQNEAQLEKSRLLSDRFSAERPKGSFSTLEIQRTEQGDSAMYLCASSSMRASTDTQYFGPGTRLTVL.

This clonotype has a count of ten or more. The chain carries TRBV29-1 and TRBJ1-2, with D perhaps TRBD1 (6 bases). Germline V gene data show CDR1 as SQVTM and CDR2 as ANQGSEA. Trimming cost V 4 bases and J 1 base, with 10 bases left between them. The CDR3 is 13 residues long. This CDR3 reads CSVGPDSNYGYTF. Here the CDR3 DNA reads TGCAGCGTTGGTCCGGACAGTAACTATGGCTACACCTTC.

About this clonotype: This may stem from a read error, because a much larger clone lies one nucleotide away. The chain employs TRBV12-3 or TRBV12-4 and TRBJ2-1; 8 bases fit TRBD2. The CDR3 is 14 amino acids. For the CDR3, the DNA is TGTGCCAGCTGTTTTGTACTAGCGGCGGATGAGCAGTTCTTC. Amino acids: CASCFVLAADEQFF.

This chain's CDR3 is CASGQGQANNSPLHF. The DNA of the CDR3 is TGTGCCAGCGGACAGGGACAGGCGAATAATTCACCCCTCCACTTT. The chain couples TRBV3-1 to TRBJ1-6; 8 nucleotides match TRBD1. The junction had 8 bases not matched to a gene; V was cut back by 8 bases and J by 5 bases. The CDR3 runs to 15 residues. From germline, CDR1 is LGHDT and CDR2 YNNKEL (reference sequence).

At least ten counts were recorded for this clonotype. The CDR3 spells CASSLEGGQNIQYF. The CDR3 coding sequence is TGTGCCAGCAGCTTAGAGGGTGGACAAAACATTCAGTACTTC. V usage is TRBV7-2 and J usage is TRBJ2-4, with no clear D. Germline CDR1 reads SGHTA; CDR2 reads FQGNSA. The CDR3 runs 14 residues. V gave up 1 base and J gave up 5 bases, with 9 bases separating them.

This clonotype was seen more than once but under ten times. The gene calls are TRBV7-9 and TRBJ2-5; 10 positions agree with TRBD1. Germline V gives CDR1 SEHNR, CDR2 FQNEAQ (reference sequence). V trimming: 4 bases; J trimming: 5 bases; junction bases outside the gene matches: 7. CDR3 length: 15 residues. The CDR3 DNA is TGTGCCAGCAGCTCCGTTCCGGGACAGGGGGAGACCCAGTACTTC. Translation: CASSSVPGQGETQYF.

The CDR3 here is CSASPPGLRGEKLFF. The CDR3 DNA is TGCAGTGCTTCCCCCCCGGGCCTCAGGGGTGAAAAACTGTTTTTT. The chain is built from TRBV20-1 and TRBJ1-4; D possibly corresponds to TRBD1 (6 bases). Germline V gene sequence: CDR1 DFQATT, CDR2 SNEGSKA (reference sequence). CDR3 length: 15 amino acids. V lost 5 bases to trimming and J lost 7 bases, with 20 bases between them.

This chain uses TRBV29-1 with TRBJ1-1; D call uncertain. V was cut by 3 bases and J by 1 base, with 6 bases left in between. CDR1 is SQVTM and CDR2 is ANQGSEA in the germline V gene. The CDR3 loop spans 12 amino acids. Here the CDR3 reads CSVDSQNTEAFF. CDR3 DNA sequence: TGCAGCGTTGATTCTCAGAACACTGAAGCTTTCTTT.

The chain employs TRBV2 and TRBJ2-1; TRBD1 is a possible D gene (5 bases). V was pared by 5 bases and J by 2 bases, with 13 bases between. The V gene's germline CDR1 is SNHLY and CDR2 FYNNEI. The CDR3 is 15 amino acids. CDR3 DNA: TGTGCCAGCAGTCCTCAGGGAATAGCCTACAATGAGCAGTTCTTC. This sequence encodes CASSPQGIAYNEQFF.

With regard to this clonotype: A much more abundant neighbour one base away suggests this may be a read error. The V call is TRBV12-3 or TRBV12-4, the J call TRBJ2-2; tentatively, D is TRBD2 (6 bases). This CDR3 has 11 residues. The CDR3 region is CASSSGGVLFF. CDR3 nucleotide sequence: TGTGCCAGCAGTTCCGGAGGGGTGCTGTTTTTT.

This clonotype turned up a few times. V usage is TRBV9 and J usage is TRBJ2-7, with 8 positions matching TRBD1. V lost 0 bases to trimming and J lost 5 bases; unmatched junction nucleotides: 4. Germline CDR1 is SGDLS and CDR2 is YYNGEE. This CDR3 region has 14 residues. The CDR3 DNA reads as TGTGCCAGCAGCGTAGCTACAGGGGGAGACGAGCAGTACTTC. Translation: CASSVATGGDEQYF.

This clonotype was found many times. The chain uses TRBV7-2 and TRBJ2-3, with unresolved D. V lost 0 bases, J lost 10 bases, and 11 bases lay in between. From germline, CDR1 is SGHTA and CDR2 FQGNSA. The length of the CDR3 is 13 residues. The CDR3 DNA reads as TGTGCCAGCAGCTTAGCCCCATCCACCCCGCAGTATTTT. Translated: CASSLAPSTPQYF. Looking up the rest from reference TRBV7-2 and TRBJ2-3 gives the full variable domain: GAGVSQSPSNKVTEKGKDVELRCDPISGHTALYWYRQSLGQGLEFLIYFQGNSAPDKSGLPSDRFSAERTGGSVSTLTIQRTQQEDSAVYLCASSLAPSTPQYFGPGTRLTVL.

This clonotype was found many times. The chain uses TRBV5-1 and TRBJ2-2, with unresolved D. Trimming took off 5 bases at V and 0 bases at J, with 11 bases between the two ends. Germline CDR1 SGHRS, CDR2 YFSETQ. The CDR3 has 15 amino acids. CDR3 in DNA: TGCGCCAGCAGTCAGTCCGAGGCGAACACCGGGGAGCTGTTTTTT. Translation: CASSQSEANTGELFF.

This clonotype has only a few counts. The rearrangement uses TRBV2 and TRBJ1-1; 7 nucleotides align to TRBD1. CDR1 is SNHLY and CDR2 is FYNNEI in the germline V gene. With 9 bases clipped from V and 0 bases from J, the junction kept 4 bases outside the gene matches. The CDR3 extends over 13 amino acids. CDR3 in DNA: TGTGCCAGGACAGGGACCATGAACACTGAAGCTTTCTTT. Translation: CARTGTMNTEAFF.

In this sample, this clonotype turned up a few times. The chain carries TRBV20-1 and TRBJ2-7; TRBD2 might be the D (5 bases). V shed 6 bases and J shed 4 bases, with 16 bases lying between them. Per the germline V gene, CDR1 is DFQATT and CDR2 is SNEGSKA (reference sequence). The CDR3 consists of 13 residues. CDR3 residues: CSAPPAGGYEQYF. The DNA of the CDR3 is TGCAGTGCCCCGCCAGCCGGCGGGTACGAGCAGTACTTC.

In its sample, this clonotype was seen a few times. The chain carries TRBV29-1 and TRBJ1-5; D is unresolved. Trimming took 4 bases from V and 3 from J, leaving 10 bases between them. This CDR3 is 13 amino acids long. Germline CDR1 reads SQVTM; CDR2 reads ANQGSEA. DNA for the CDR3: TGCAGCGTTGCGAGGAGCATCAATCAGCCCCAGCATTTT. Protein product: CSVARSINQPQHF.

This clonotype was seen repeatedly, ten times or more. The chain employs TRBV5-5 and TRBJ1-1; D gene ambiguous. V was trimmed by 6 bases and J by 4 bases, leaving 19 bases between them. The CDR3 spans 15 residues. Germline values: CDR1 SGHKS, CDR2 YYEKEE (reference sequence). CDR3 protein: CASNPDAAKSTEAFF. The CDR3 coding sequence is TGTGCCAGCAACCCCGACGCGGCGAAATCCACTGAAGCTTTCTTT.

This clonotype has a count of ten or more. In nucleotides, the CDR3 is TGTGCCAGTGCCGGGACGCCCGGCGAGCAGTACTTC. This codes for CASAGTPGEQYF. The gene calls are TRBV18 and TRBJ2-7, with D perhaps TRBD1 or TRBD2 (5 bases each). CDR1 is KGHSH and CDR2 is LQKENI in the germline V gene. This CDR3 is built from 12 residues. Trimming cost V 9 bases and J 6 bases, with 15 bases left between them.

This clonotype has only a few counts. The chain employs TRBV10-3 and TRBJ2-1; D unclear. Germline V gene data show CDR1 as ENHRY and CDR2 as SYGVKD. This CDR3 spans 12 amino acids. The V gene lost 1 base and the J gene lost 12 bases, with 10 bases spanning the gap. The CDR3 is CAISELGRGQFF. Here the CDR3 DNA reads TGTGCCATCAGTGAGTTGGGTCGTGGGCAGTTCTTC.

The table lists this clonotype with a few counts. V usage is TRBV20-1 and J usage is TRBJ2-3; a possible D gene is TRBD2 (5 bases). Germline CDR1 DFQATT, CDR2 SNEGSKA (reference sequence). This CDR3 has 15 residues. Trimming left V 1 base short and J 6 bases short, with 17 bases between. Written as DNA, the CDR3 is TGCAGTGCTAGAGCCCCTCTAGCTGTCGGGGATACGCAGTATTTT. This translates into CSARAPLAVGDTQYF.

DNA for the CDR3: TGTGCCAGCAGTTACGCTACGAACACTGAAGCTTTCTTT. The encoded protein is CASSYATNTEAFF. This chain uses TRBV6-5 with TRBJ1-1; the D is unclear. Germline V gene data show CDR1 as MNHEY and CDR2 as SVGAGI. The V end lost 2 bases, the J end lost 1 base, and 5 bases lay between the germline ends. The CDR3 totals 13 residues.

In its sample, this clonotype was seen a few times. The V and J genes are TRBV5-1 and TRBJ1-1; 8 nucleotides line up with TRBD1. With 6 bases clipped from V and 1 base from J, the junction kept 5 bases outside the gene matches. The CDR3 is 14 residues long. Per the germline V gene, CDR1 is SGHRS and CDR2 is YFSETQ. For the CDR3, the DNA is TGCGCCAGCACCCTGGACAGGGCGAACACTGAAGCTTTCTTT. This codes for CASTLDRANTEAFF.

This clonotype was observed a handful of times. The chain uses TRBV13 and TRBJ1-4; D gene uncertain. The CDR3 spans 15 residues. From germline, CDR1 is PRHDT and CDR2 FYEKMQ (reference sequence). The V and J ends lost 5 bases and 7 bases respectively, with 17 bases between them. Here the CDR3 reads CASSPGNSFSEKLFF. CDR3 in DNA: TGTGCCAGCAGCCCGGGGAACAGTTTCAGTGAAAAACTGTTTTTT.

This clonotype appeared many times. This chain connects TRBV5-6 to TRBJ2-2, with 11 bases identical to TRBD1. The J segment lost 5 bases and the V segment lost 5 bases, leaving 5 bases of the junction unmatched. The CDR3 is 15 residues long. The germline V gene has CDR1 SGHDT and CDR2 YYEEEE. CDR3 protein: CASSPGTGGTGELFF. The CDR3, as DNA: TGTGCCAGCAGTCCCGGGACAGGGGGTACCGGGGAGCTGTTTTTT.

This clonotype was detected ten times or more. This chain uses TRBV6-5 with TRBJ1-1; TRBD1 might be the D (6 bases). From germline, CDR1 is MNHEY and CDR2 SVGAGI. V was cut by 6 bases and J by 4 bases, with 18 bases left in between. The CDR3 contains 15 residues. The CDR3 DNA reads TGTGCCAGCAGCCCCGGGGGGGCTAGAGGCACTGAAGCTTTCTTT. Its protein is CASSPGGARGTEAFF.

The chain joins TRBV6-5 to TRBJ2-2; D might be TRBD2 (6 bases). V was pared by 0 bases and J by 4 bases, with 12 bases between. The CDR3 runs 16 residues. Germline CDR1 and CDR2: MNHEY and SVGAGI. Written as DNA, the CDR3 is TGTGCCAGCAGTTACTCAGGCGGGGAGGTCACCGGGGAGCTGTTTTTT. This sequence encodes CASSYSGGEVTGELFF.

This clonotype was seen ten or more times. The V and J genes are TRBV7-2 and TRBJ2-7, with 13 bases lining up with TRBD2. Trimming removed 6 bases from V and 1 base from J; junction bases left unmatched: 6. The CDR3 loop spans 16 amino acids. Germline V gives CDR1 SGHTA, CDR2 FQGNSA. The CDR3: CASRRTSGSFSYEQYF. In DNA, the CDR3 is TGTGCCAGCAGAAGGACTAGCGGGAGTTTTTCCTACGAGCAGTACTTC. Supplemented by reference TRBV7-2 and TRBJ2-7, the full variable domain reads GAGVSQSPSNKVTEKGKDVELRCDPISGHTALYWYRQSLGQGLEFLIYFQGNSAPDKSGLPSDRFSAERTGGSVSTLTIQRTQQEDSAVYLCASRRTSGSFSYEQYFGPGTRLTVT.

This clonotype was detected only a few times. This chain joins TRBV5-1 and TRBJ1-2; 7 bases are a match to TRBD1. CDR1 SGHRS and CDR2 YFSETQ come from the germline V gene. This CDR3 has 14 amino acids. The junction had 4 bases not matched to a gene; V was cut back by 0 bases and J by 5 bases. This CDR3 is CASSLAPGQYGYTF. CDR3 in DNA: TGCGCCAGCAGCTTGGCTCCGGGACAGTATGGCTACACCTTC.